Listed below are T cell receptor beta chains from one sample, sequenced in a study of Ad26.COV2.S vaccination and SARS-CoV-2 variants. Assay: immunoSEQ multiplex PCR; the TCRdb copy retains only in-frame clones and omits some. This repertoire shows around 400,000 clones, approximately 91% found once; its top ten account for around 2%. Here the sequenced sample was peripheral blood, taken in a trial of Ad26.COV2.S vaccine versus placebo. All receptors come from a person aged 18 to 65 who received the Ad26.COV2.S COVID-19 vaccine or a placebo. CDR3s include the opening cysteine and the closing phenylalanine or tryptophan. The order of the fields is CDR3 protein, CDR3 DNA, clone size, V gene, D gene, J gene. The D gene is left open where the match is weak. The listing skips clone size in some rows; elsewhere it reads once, few, many or a size class.

CASSPSSGQITDTQYF,TGTGCCAGCAGTCCGTCATCCGGACAAATCACAGATACGCAGTATTTT,.,TRBV11-1,.,TRBJ2-3
CASSQGGTSGSLGSYNEQFF,TGTGCCAGCAGCCAAGGAGGGACTAGCGGGAGTTTAGGATCCTACAATGAGCAGTTCTTC,.,TRBV4-2,TRBD2,TRBJ2-1
CASSFGTRSPLHF,TGTGCCAGCAGTTTCGGGACGAGATCACCCCTCCACTTT,few,TRBV27,.,TRBJ1-6
CASSSGTGGSGELFF,TGCGCCAGCAGTTCCGGGACAGGGGGCTCCGGGGAGCTGTTTTTT,.,TRBV5-1,TRBD1,TRBJ2-2
CASSQENVLAFAGELFF,TGTGCCAGCAGCCAAGAGAATGTCCTAGCTTTCGCCGGGGAGCTGTTTTTT,.,TRBV4-2,.,TRBJ2-2
CASSPRGARGNIQYF,TGTGCCAGCAGCCCCCGTGGGGCGCGGGGAAACATTCAGTACTTC,.,TRBV7-2,.,TRBJ2-4
CASSLGGLGNEQFF,TGTGCCAGTAGCTTGGGGGGCTTGGGCAATGAGCAGTTCTTC,.,TRBV19,.,TRBJ2-1
CASSWQENSPLHF,TGCGCCAGCAGCTGGCAGGAGAATTCACCCCTCCACTTT,.,TRBV5-1,.,TRBJ1-6
CASSLGQGNTGELFF,TGTGCCAGCAGCTTGGGACAGGGGAACACCGGGGAGCTGTTTTTT,.,TRBV11-2,TRBD1,TRBJ2-2
CASDSGRSYEQFF,TGTGCCTCCGATAGCGGGAGGAGCTATGAGCAGTTCTTC,.,TRBV30,TRBD2,TRBJ2-1
CSASPDRPGPYEQYF,TGCAGTGCTAGTCCAGACCGCCCGGGGCCCTACGAGCAGTACTTC,once,TRBV20-1,.,TRBJ2-7
CASSLSSRGIQETQYF,TGTGCCAGCAGTTTATCGTCTAGGGGAATTCAAGAGACCCAGTACTTC,.,TRBV27,.,TRBJ2-5
CASSLGTGTYEQYF,TGCGCCAGCAGCTTGGGGACCGGCACCTACGAGCAGTACTTC,.,TRBV5-1,.,TRBJ2-7
CASSRGLAGGPAPLWNTGELFF,TGTGCCAGCAGCAGGGGACTAGCGGGAGGGCCTGCCCCTCTTTGGAACACCGGGGAGCTGTTTTTT,.,TRBV7-3,TRBD2,TRBJ2-2
CASSGGTGGTEAFF,TGCGCCAGCAGTGGAGGGACAGGGGGAACTGAAGCTTTCTTT,few,TRBV10-1,TRBD1,TRBJ1-1
CASSPHRTPDNEQFF,TGTGCCAGCAGCCCCCACCGGACCCCAGACAATGAGCAGTTCTTC,.,TRBV14,.,TRBJ2-1
CATSEGGGYEQYF,TGTGCCACCAGTGAAGGCGGGGGCTACGAGCAGTACTTC,.,TRBV24-1,TRBD2,TRBJ2-7
CASSQEGRATNIQYF,TGTGCCAGCAGCCAGGAGGGGAGGGCAACGAACATTCAGTACTTC,.,TRBV4-2,TRBD2,TRBJ2-4
CASSLAWTAQETQYF,TGCGCCAGCAGCTTGGCTTGGACTGCTCAAGAGACCCAGTACTTC,.,TRBV5-1,.,TRBJ2-5
CAISEGQANQPQHF,TGTGCCATTTCAGAGGGGCAAGCCAATCAGCCCCAGCATTTT,few,TRBV19,.,TRBJ1-5
CSAKQGAMDNEQFF,TGCAGCGCCAAACAGGGGGCTATGGACAATGAGCAGTTCTTC,.,TRBV29-1,TRBD1,TRBJ2-1
CASSPPLYGTGVEKLFF,TGTGCCAGCAGTCCGCCACTCTACGGGACAGGGGTTGAAAAACTGTTTTTT,.,TRBV28,TRBD1,TRBJ1-4
CASSLGQGDYNEQFF,TGTGCCAGCAGCTTGGGGCAGGGGGACTACAATGAGCAGTTCTTC,.,TRBV5-5,TRBD1,TRBJ2-1
CASSQRLGFISDGYTF,TGTGCCAGCAGCCAACGTTTAGGGTTTATTTCGGATGGCTACACCTTC,.,TRBV4-2,.,TRBJ1-2
CASSSSNRSSYEQYF,TGTGCCAGCAGTTCCTCTAACAGGTCCTCCTACGAGCAGTACTTC,.,TRBV13,.,TRBJ2-7
CASSSPWALTYEQYF,TGTGCCAGCAGCTCCCCCTGGGCCCTGACCTACGAGCAGTACTTC,.,TRBV11-2,.,TRBJ2-7
CASSTSGPSNTEAFF,TGTGCCAGTAGTACATCCGGGCCCTCGAACACTGAAGCTTTCTTT,.,TRBV19,.,TRBJ1-1
CASSPRDRTNYGYTF,TGTGCCAGCAGCCCGCGGGACAGGACTAACTATGGCTACACCTTC,.,TRBV6-5,TRBD1,TRBJ1-2
CASSEDRDEQYF,TGTGCCAGCAGCGAGGACAGGGACGAGCAGTACTTC,few,TRBV11-3,TRBD1,TRBJ2-7
CAWSVPRAAQYF,TGTGCCTGGAGTGTACCCAGGGCCGCGCAGTACTTC,.,TRBV30,.,TRBJ2-7
CASSQDRDYNEQFF,TGCGCCAGCAGCCAAGATCGGGATTACAATGAGCAGTTCTTC,.,TRBV4-1,.,TRBJ2-1
CASTKLAGAYEQYF,TGTGCCAGCACCAAACTAGCGGGAGCTTACGAGCAGTACTTC,.,TRBV28,TRBD2,TRBJ2-7
CASSSYIPEAFF,TGTGCCAGCAGTAGCTATATCCCTGAAGCTTTCTTT,.,TRBV6-2/TRBV6-3,.,TRBJ1-1